These 5 T cell receptor beta chains originate from one sample sequenced in a study of cytomegalovirus exposure and HLA in healthy donors. TCRdb keeps only in-frame clones here, not all; method: immunoSEQ multiplex PCR. Of some 130,000 clones detected, 70% to 85% appear once; the ten largest clones hold 30%. The sequencing sample was made of PBMCs. The origin of the receptors is a man in his thirties or forties in good health and CMV-seropositive.

V gene TRBV7-2 combines with J gene TRBJ2-7, with D maybe TRBD2 (6 bases). Per the germline V gene, CDR1 is SGHTA and CDR2 is FQGNSA. CDR3 length: 14 amino acids. V lost 4 bases, J lost 4 bases, and 14 bases lay in between. The CDR3 DNA reads TGTGCCAGCAGCTCCAGCGGGTGGGCATACGAGCAGTACTTC. Its protein is CASSSSGWAYEQYF.

The gene calls are TRBV9 and TRBJ2-3; 7 nucleotides match TRBD2. The V and J ends lost 2 bases and 0 bases, in that order; junction bases with no gene match: 9. Per germline, CDR1 SGDLS and CDR2 YYNGEE. The length of the CDR3 is 17 residues. CDR3 in amino acids: CASSVGSSGHSTDTQYF. As DNA, the CDR3 is TGTGCCAGCAGCGTCGGCTCTAGCGGTCATAGCACAGATACGCAGTATTTT. Variable domain in full (rest from reference TRBV9 and TRBJ2-3): DSGVTQTPKHLITATGQRVTLRCSPRSGDLSVYWYQQSLDQGLQFLIQYYNGEERAKGNILERFSAQQFPDLHSELNLSSLELGDSALYFCASSVGSSGHSTDTQYFGPGTRLTVL.

This clone showed up just once. The rearrangement joins TRBV25-1 to TRBJ1-4; D possibly corresponds to TRBD1 (5 bases). Trimming took 1 base from V and 8 from J, leaving 11 bases between them. The length of the CDR3 is 14 residues. Germline V lookup: CDR1 MGHDK, CDR2 SYGVNS. The CDR3 sequence is CASSEWGAEEKLFF. CDR3 nucleotides: TGTGCCAGCAGTGAATGGGGCGCGGAGGAAAAACTGTTTTTT.

The chain combines TRBV29-1 with TRBJ1-1; no clear D gene. V was cut by 2 bases and J by 1 base, with 11 bases left in between. Germline loops: CDR1 SQVTM, CDR2 ANQGSEA. CDR3 length: 14 residues. The CDR3 coding sequence is TGCAGCGTTGAAACCCGCCCGGGGAACACTGAAGCTTTCTTT. This encodes CSVETRPGNTEAFF.

V usage is TRBV6-4 and J usage is TRBJ1-6; 12 nucleotides line up with TRBD1. Per the germline V gene, CDR1 is MRHNA and CDR2 is SNTAGT. The CDR3 contains 19 residues. The J segment lost 7 bases and the V segment lost 7 bases, leaving 17 bases of the junction unmatched. The CDR3 DNA reads as TGTGCCAGCAACCACGAATTCCGGGACAGGGGGCCTAACAATTCACCCCTCCACTTT. Protein: CASNHEFRDRGPNNSPLHF.